This T cell receptor (beta chain) was retrieved from a study of blood T cell repertoires in COVID-19. Study-wide context: The analysed material was cDNA or gDNA that came from T cells, B-cell-depleted T cells, or PBMCs.

Per the original data handling: Amplification of reference gene primers provided the estimated nucleated cell counts. Sequencing used immunoSEQ multiplex PCR; TCRdb keeps in-frame clones, though not all of them. D and trimming come from the DNA, and the V and J calls and clone size come from that table. The repertoire holds roughly 150,000 clones, 85% to 90% seen once, with roughly 15% in the top ten. Germline CDR1 and CDR2: LNHDA and SQIVND (reference sequence). J was trimmed by 3 bases and V by 8 bases; bases with no gene match: 11. The CDR3 is 17 amino acids. This clonotype was sampled from a woman aged 40 to 50 with acute or convalescent COVID-19. The source material was peripheral blood. The chain couples TRBV19 to TRBJ1-6; 9 positions match TRBD1. CDR3: CASGLTGTGFYNSPLHF. CDR3 sequence (DNA): TGTGCCAGTGGTTTAACCGGGACAGGGTTCTATAATTCACCCCTCCACTTT.